This entry features one T cell receptor beta chain sequence. Its antigen is as yet unknown. The repertoire was sequenced with immunoSEQ multiplex PCR; TCRdb's copy has only in-frame clones and lacks some. The sample has approximately 120,000 clones, just under 95% seen once. Germline CDR1 GTSNPN, CDR2 SVGIG (reference sequence). The ends were cut back, 2 bases at V and 3 bases at J, with 10 bases in the middle. This CDR3 is 14 amino acids long. It was the approximately 110-subject validation cohort, separate from the approximately 700-subject first cohort, to which the donors belonged. The sample belongs to a study of cytomegalovirus exposure and HLA in healthy donors. The study's findings and limits: Specificity for CMV antigens was confirmed in vitro for a few of the CMV-associated chains. The authors enumerated under 200 TCR beta chains as linked to cytomegalovirus.

This chain links TRBV30 with TRBJ2-2; D unclear. The receptor's source is a young woman in good health and CMV-seronegative. Sample: PBMCs. CDR3 sequence reads: CAWSINSYTGELFF. DNA for the CDR3: TGTGCCTGGAGTATTAACAGTTACACCGGGGAGCTGTTTTTT.